This entry lists 32 T cell receptor beta chains sequenced from one sample in a study of T cells after yellow fever vaccination (dated by TCRdb to the late 2010s). The protocol used for the library was 5' RACE. For sequencing, an Illumina HiSeq 2500 was employed. The public reads were run again by TCRdb, first through fastp at Q25 and then through MiXCR, and only productive beta chains were kept. Each entry merges the rows of one CDR3 protein and shows their most common DNA and genes. In this sample the table shows 320,000 or so distinct CDR3 sequences, approximately 8% of which occur a single time. The ten largest clones take up approximately 18% of the sample. The sample's treatment or condition label, in plain terms: live attenuated yellow fever vaccine strain. Sequencing used PBMCs, obtained roughly seven weeks after the first yellow fever vaccination. The receptors stem from a man between 18 and 35 years old who received the YFV17D yellow fever vaccine.

In its sample, this clonotype was seen a few times. This chain joins TRBV12-3 or TRBV12-4 and TRBJ2-7, with 9 nucleotides matching TRBD2. This CDR3 is 14 amino acids long. The V gene end was trimmed by 8 bases and the J gene end by 4 bases; junction bases not matched to a gene: 9. CDR3 nucleotide sequence: TGTGCCAGCTCGGACCAGCGGGGGGAGTACGAGCAGTACTTC. Translating gives CASSDQRGEYEQYF.

This clonotype was detected many times. V usage is TRBV11-2 and J usage is TRBJ2-3; D may be TRBD2 (6 bases). V lost 1 base and J 2 bases, leaving 13 bases between the germline ends. Germline V gene sequence: CDR1 SGHAT, CDR2 FQNNGV. This CDR3 region has 16 residues. The CDR3 DNA is TGTGCCAGCAGCTTAGGCACTAGCCGAGACACAGATACGCAGTATTTT. Translated: CASSLGTSRDTDTQYF.

This clonotype was seen a few times. V usage is TRBV27 and J usage is TRBJ1-5; D unclear. In germline, CDR1 is MNHEY, CDR2 SMNVEV (reference sequence). With 7 bases removed from V and 2 bases from J, the gap between germline ends came to 12 bases. The CDR3 is made up of 14 amino acids. CDR3 nucleotides: TGTGCCAGCAAACGAGATGGGGGCAATCAGCCCCAGCATTTT. Protein sequence: CASKRDGGNQPQHF.

The genes are TRBV12-3 or TRBV12-4 and TRBJ2-7; D may be TRBD2 (7 bases). CDR3 size: 14 residues. The V end was cut by 2 bases, the J end by 2 bases, with 10 bases between. This chain's CDR3 is CASSLRGGPYEQYF. CDR3 DNA: TGTGCCAGCAGTTTAAGGGGGGGCCCCTACGAGCAGTACTTC.

This clonotype was seen at least ten times. The chain joins TRBV12-3 or TRBV12-4 to TRBJ2-5; D may be TRBD1 (5 bases). The CDR3 runs to 14 residues. V was cut by 3 bases and J by 1 base, with 9 bases left in between. The DNA of the CDR3 is TGTGCCAGCAGTTTTAGACAGAGCCAAGAGACCCAGTACTTC. Protein product: CASSFRQSQETQYF.

This clonotype was detected only a few times. V and J are TRBV6-5 and TRBJ1-1; D is uncertain. Looked up from germline, CDR1 is MNHEY and CDR2 is SVGAGI. Trimming removed 1 base at V and 1 base at J, with 7 bases between. The CDR3 loop spans 14 amino acids. CDR3 coding DNA: TGTGCCAGCAGTTACTATTCCTCGAACACTGAAGCTTTCTTT. Protein sequence: CASSYYSSNTEAFF.

This clonotype was recorded at least ten times. This chain uses TRBV11-2 with TRBJ2-7; either TRBD1 or TRBD2 may supply D (5 bases each). V was clipped by 5 bases and J by 0 bases, with 11 bases between them. The V gene's germline CDR1 is SGHAT and CDR2 FQNNGV. This CDR3 spans 14 amino acids. CDR3 amino acids: CASSLGAFSYEQYV. CDR3 coding DNA: TGTGCCAGCAGCCTCGGGGCGTTCTCCTACGAGCAGTACGTC.

This clonotype was seen more than once but under ten times. The chain combines TRBV12-3 or TRBV12-4 with TRBJ2-1, with unresolved D. CDR3 length: 14 residues. The ends were cut back, 7 bases at V and 3 bases at J, with 13 bases in the middle. CDR3 nucleotide sequence: TGTGCCAGCATTCTCACTCCCCTCTACAATGAGCAGTTCTTC. It specifies CASILTPLYNEQFF.

This clonotype was found a few times. The chain uses TRBV4-3 and TRBJ1-2; D may be TRBD1 (5 bases). This CDR3 region has 16 residues. V was pared by 4 bases and J by 6 bases, with 21 bases between. Germline CDR1 is LGHNA and CDR2 is YSLEER. CDR3 DNA: TGCGCCAGCAGCCCCCTAGTAGGGGCCGCAGGCGATGGCTACACCTTC. Protein: CASSPLVGAAGDGYTF.

The V call is TRBV6-5, the J call TRBJ1-3, with D hard to call. The CDR3 extends over 14 amino acids. Germline V gene sequence: CDR1 MNHEY, CDR2 SVGAGI. V gave up 4 bases and J gave up 2 bases, with 9 bases separating them. Here the CDR3 reads CASSWGRPGNTIYF. The CDR3 DNA reads as TGTGCCAGCAGTTGGGGAAGGCCTGGAAACACCATATATTTT.

In this sample, this clonotype turned up a few times. This rearrangement joins TRBV6-1 to TRBJ1-1, with D hard to call. Germline CDR1 reads MNHNS; CDR2 reads SASEGT. The V and J ends lost 6 bases and 7 bases respectively, with 15 bases between them. The CDR3 length is 13 residues. CDR3 protein: CASSPEGRIEAFF. The CDR3 coding sequence is TGTGCCAGCAGCCCTGAAGGACGGATTGAAGCTTTCTTT.

This clonotype was seen repeatedly, ten times or more. This chain joins TRBV4-1 and TRBJ1-5, with 9 nucleotides matching TRBD1. The germline gives CDR1 MGHRA, CDR2 YSYEKL. The J segment lost 2 bases and the V segment lost 4 bases, leaving 3 bases of the junction unmatched. There are 15 residues in the CDR3. CDR3 amino acids: CASSLWTGGNQPQHF. The CDR3 nucleotides are TGCGCCAGCAGCCTGTGGACAGGGGGCAATCAGCCCCAGCATTTT.

This sequence joins TRBV20-1 and TRBJ2-3; possible D gene TRBD2, 7 bases. CDR1 and CDR2 (germline): DFQATT, SNEGSKA (reference sequence). CDR3 length equals 15 residues. Deletions cut 6 bases from V and 2 bases from J, with 18 bases between. CDR3 nucleotide sequence: TGCAGTGCCCTTAAGGGGGGGGCAGCCACAGATACGCAGTATTTT. Residues: CSALKGGAATDTQYF.

This clonotype was detected a few times. The chain's CDR3 is CASSLVAGGLTDTQYF. DNA of the CDR3: TGTGCCAGCAGCTTGGTAGCGGGGGGGTTAACAGATACGCAGTATTTT. This sequence joins TRBV5-6 and TRBJ2-3; 11 bases are a match to TRBD2. V shed 0 bases, J shed 3 bases, and the junction held 3 bases outside the gene matches. The CDR3 runs to 16 residues. Germline-derived CDR1 and CDR2 are SGHDT and YYEEEE.

The chain joins TRBV10-2 to TRBJ1-5, with a weak D call TRBD1 (5 bases). Trimming pared 6 bases from V and 8 bases from J, leaving 14 bases between. In germline, CDR1 is WSHSY, CDR2 SAAADI. The CDR3 is made up of 13 amino acids. DNA of the CDR3: TGCGCCAGCAGGGGGGACGGCCTAAAGCCCCAGCATTTT. Amino acid sequence: CASRGDGLKPQHF.

The chain links TRBV7-2 to TRBJ1-4; D not certain. The ends were cut back, 1 base at V and 2 bases at J, with 8 bases in the middle. The CDR3 length is 15 residues. Germline-derived CDR1 and CDR2 are SGHTA and FQGNSA. CDR3 protein: CASSLGGRTNEKLFF. For the CDR3, the DNA is TGTGCCAGCAGCTTAGGAGGGAGGACTAATGAAAAACTGTTTTTT.

This clonotype has only a few counts. This chain joins TRBV7-9 and TRBJ2-7; D is unresolved. CDR3 length: 16 residues. Per the germline V gene, CDR1 is SEHNR and CDR2 is FQNEAQ (reference sequence). The V and J ends lost 4 bases and 2 bases respectively, with 18 bases between them. CDR3 sequence reads: CASSYTWTQRTYEQYF. CDR3 bases: TGTGCCAGCAGCTACACTTGGACGCAGAGAACCTACGAGCAGTACTTC. Complete variable domain (other parts from reference TRBV7-9 and TRBJ2-7): DTGVSQNPRHKITKRGQNVTFRCDPISEHNRLYWYRQTLGQGPEFLTYFQNEAQLEKSRLLSDRFSAERPKGSFSTLEIQRTEQGDSAMYLCASSYTWTQRTYEQYFGPGTRLTVT.

CDR3 residues: CASTENSYEQYF. In DNA, the CDR3 is TGTGCCAGCACAGAAAATTCCTACGAGCAGTACTTC. The J gene is TRBJ2-7, the V gene TRBV12-3 or TRBV12-4; no clear D gene. The CDR3 extends over 12 amino acids. Trimming took off 7 bases at V and 1 base at J, with 8 bases between the two ends.

The chain uses TRBV12-3 or TRBV12-4 and TRBJ2-5; TRBD2 matches at 10 bases. This CDR3 comprises 16 residues. The trim removed 1 base at V and 2 bases at J, leaving 4 bases unmatched. CDR3 sequence: CASSLVGSGGQETQYF. As DNA, the CDR3 is TGTGCCAGCAGTTTAGTGGGTAGCGGGGGGCAAGAGACCCAGTACTTC.

This clonotype showed up just a few times. This rearrangement joins TRBV6-1 to TRBJ1-4; possibly TRBD1 for D (5 bases). Trimming removed 3 bases at V and 8 bases at J, with 13 bases between. Germline CDR1 and CDR2: MNHNS and SASEGT. This CDR3 has 14 amino acids. The CDR3 bases are TGTGCCAGCAGTGATCGGGCAGGGATCGAAAAACTGTTTTTT. Translation: CASSDRAGIEKLFF.

This clonotype was seen a handful of times. This chain connects TRBV4-3 to TRBJ2-3; 8 bases are shared with TRBD1. V lost 3 bases, J lost 3 bases, and 5 bases stayed unmatched. This CDR3 spans 15 amino acids. Germline loops: CDR1 LGHNA, CDR2 YSLEER. The DNA of the CDR3 is TGCGCCAGCAGCCAGGGGACAGGTTATACAGATACGCAGTATTTT. Its translation: CASSQGTGYTDTQYF.

This clonotype appeared a few times. The V call is TRBV12-3 or TRBV12-4, the J call TRBJ2-1; 8 bases are a match to TRBD2. J gave up 5 bases and V 3 bases, and 6 bases lay outside the gene matches. The CDR3 contains 15 residues. CDR3 in amino acids: CASSFRGLGNNEQFF. The CDR3 nucleotides read TGTGCCAGCAGTTTTAGGGGACTAGGGAACAATGAGCAGTTCTTC.

This clonotype was found a few times. The rearrangement joins TRBV6-1 to TRBJ2-2, with D hard to call. Germline CDR1 reads MNHNS; CDR2 reads SASEGT. V lost 6 bases to trimming and J lost 6 bases, with 17 bases between them. This CDR3 has 15 amino acids. CDR3 DNA: TGTGCCAGCAGGAGTGTACGGAGTTCCTCCGGGGAGCTGTTTTTT. It codes for CASRSVRSSSGELFF.

The chain has TRBV14 and TRBJ2-3, with D possibly being TRBD2 (6 bases). V shed 5 bases and J shed 11 bases, with 14 bases lying between them. This CDR3 is 12 amino acids long. CDR1 and CDR2 (germline): SGHDN, FVKESK. The CDR3 here is CASSSPGLKQYF. CDR3 DNA sequence: TGTGCCAGCAGCTCACCGGGACTGAAGCAGTATTTT. Using reference TRBV14 and TRBJ2-3 for the parts outside the CDR3, the full variable domain is EAGVTQFPSHSVIEKGQTVTLRCDPISGHDNLYWYRRVMGKEIKFLLHFVKESKQDESGMPNNRFLAERTGGTYSTLKVQPAELEDSGVYFCASSSPGLKQYFGPGTRLTVL.

This clonotype was observed a few times. The chain combines TRBV5-1 with TRBJ1-2; D not certain. Trimming stripped 4 bases from V and 4 bases from J, with 11 bases between. The CDR3 is 13 amino acids. Germline CDR1 is SGHRS and CDR2 is YFSETQ. In DNA, the CDR3 is TGCGCCAGCAGCCCACCGGGAGGCTATGGCTACACCTTC. It codes for CASSPPGGYGYTF. The variable domain in full, with the rest retrieved from reference TRBV5-1 and TRBJ1-2, is KAGVTQTPRYLIKTRGQQVTLSCSPISGHRSVSWYQQTPGQGLQFLFEYFSETQRNKGNFPGRFSGRQFSNSRSEMNVSTLELGDSALYLCASSPPGGYGYTFGSGTRLTVV.

The chain has TRBV29-1 and TRBJ1-2; tentatively, D is TRBD1 (5 bases). Germline CDR1 SQVTM, CDR2 ANQGSEA. Trimming cost V 1 base and J 5 bases, with 14 bases left between them. The CDR3 runs 14 residues. CDR3 loop: CSVEGTRSKYGYTF. For the CDR3, the DNA is TGCAGCGTTGAAGGGACACGGTCGAAGTATGGCTACACCTTC.

The chain has TRBV5-6 and TRBJ2-5; perhaps TRBD1 as D (5 bases). Germline-derived CDR1 and CDR2 are SGHDT and YYEEEE. Trimming took 4 bases from V and 9 from J, leaving 10 bases between them. This CDR3 has 11 amino acids. CDR3 sequence (DNA): TGTGCCAGCAGCACGACAGCTGCCCAGTACTTC. This encodes CASSTTAAQYF.

The chain couples TRBV10-2 to TRBJ1-2; 11 nucleotides agree with TRBD1. Germline trimming cut 5 bases from V and 6 bases from J; bases unmatched to any gene: 8. The germline gives CDR1 WSHSY, CDR2 SAAADI. The CDR3 runs 15 residues. CDR3 loop: CASSFAGTGGNGYTF. The DNA of the CDR3 is TGCGCCAGCAGTTTTGCCGGGACAGGGGGTAATGGCTACACCTTC.

V gene TRBV7-7 combines with J gene TRBJ2-5; D remains ambiguous. V was shortened by 3 bases and J by 2 bases, with 7 bases between the two germline ends. The CDR3 contains 13 residues. Germline V gene data show CDR1 as SSHAT and CDR2 as FNYEAQ (reference sequence). CDR3 region: CASSFEIQETQYF. CDR3 nucleotide sequence: TGTGCCAGCAGCTTCGAGATTCAAGAGACCCAGTACTTC.

The chain couples TRBV7-6 to TRBJ2-7; D gene ambiguous. This CDR3 has 13 amino acids. Trimming stripped 2 bases from V and 6 bases from J, with 11 bases between. Per the germline V gene, CDR1 is SGHVS and CDR2 is FNYEAQ. The CDR3 sequence: CASSLSAVGEQYV. The CDR3 coding sequence is TGTGCCAGCAGCTTATCGGCCGTTGGCGAGCAGTACGTC.

This clonotype was counted between two and nine times. The genes are TRBV4-3 and TRBJ2-3; tentatively, D is TRBD2 (5 bases). Germline V CDR1 and CDR2: LGHNA, YSLEER. Trimming took 0 bases from V and 6 from J, leaving 16 bases between them. CDR3 size: 16 residues. The CDR3 DNA follows: TGCGCCAGCAGCCAAGATCTATCCGTTGGGAGTGATACGCAGTATTTT. Translating gives CASSQDLSVGSDTQYF.

The chain has TRBV20-1 and TRBJ2-7; the D gene could be TRBD1 or TRBD2 (6 bases each). Germline loops: CDR1 DFQATT, CDR2 SNEGSKA (reference sequence). The CDR3 runs to 14 residues. Trimming shortened V by 3 bases and J by 0 bases, and 12 bases separated the two germline ends. CDR3 coding DNA: TGCAGTGCTAGTGCGGGACAATACTCCTACGAGCAGTACTTC. Translation: CSASAGQYSYEQYF.